Listed below are T cell receptor beta chains from one sample, sequenced in a study of breast tumors, draining lymph nodes, adjacent tissues. Each CDR3 protein is one row after TCRdb ran MiXCR on the multiplex PCR reads. The sample has under 80,000 distinct CDR3 sequences, 43% seen once; the top ten hold more than 7.5%. The sample consisted of breast tumor tissue. The receptor set was obtained from a female donor with breast cancer. Some clones in this sample may be carry-over from other donors' samples. Both conserved end residues are trimmed from each CDR3.

V	J	CDR3
TRBV5-1	TRBJ2-7	ASSWGLAENYEQY
TRBV7-2	TRBJ2-1	ASSPLRLAGETQF
TRBV6-1	TRBJ1-4	ASSESAAGGSEKLF
TRBV11-2	TRBJ2-7	ASSYGGRSYEQY
TRBV10-3	TRBJ1-6	ASSTLDRGPWAPPH
TRBV13	TRBJ1-2	ASSLESYGYT
TRBV4-1	TRBJ2-5	ASSRDRTFTWETQY
TRBV20-1	TRBJ2-7	SADTGIREQY
TRBV20-1	TRBJ1-6	SALETQGIPLH
TRBV20-1	TRBJ1-2	SARGPLGSSSGYT
TRBV7-8	TRBJ2-5	ASSLGRHKQETQH
TRBV5-4	TRBJ2-1	ASSLVLASYNEQF
TRBV7-9	TRBJ1-1	AVGYFTEAF
TRBV20-1	TRBJ2-7	SARSGGPYEQY
TRBV20-1	TRBJ2-5	SASGWGTGGVETQY
TRBV13	TRBJ2-1	ASSLGTGWF
TRBV6-5	TRBJ1-5	ASSRPTGGENQPQH
TRBV9	TRBJ2-7	ASSVGQGTYEQY
TRBV7-3	TRBJ2-2	ASSPGGGRLTGELF
TRBV15	TRBJ2-3	ATSRVGSHTDTQC
TRBV7-2	TRBJ2-7	ASSFYRGSYEQY
TRBV4-2	TRBJ2-2	ASSPASGRTGELF
TRBV7-9	TRBJ1-1	ASSRGTNGHTEAF
TRBV20-1	TRBJ2-1	SASRGPNEQF
TRBV12-5	TRBJ1-6	ASGFGPKGSPLH
TRBV20-1	TRBJ2-2	SARDPERGGDTGELF